These 22 T cell receptor beta chains share one sample of origin, sequenced in a study of T cells in localized non-small cell lung cancer. Only in-frame clones appear in the TCRdb table, and some are missing; sequencing was by immunoSEQ multiplex PCR. Of around 26,000 clones in the sample, approximately 90% were seen once. The sequences come from peripheral blood, collected before any cancer treatment. The source of these receptors is a woman aged 18-50 years with stage I lung adenocarcinoma.

V is TRBV2 and J is TRBJ1-5; unclear D gene. Germline V gene data show CDR1 as SNHLY and CDR2 as FYNNEI. Trimming took 0 bases from V and 4 from J, leaving 7 bases between them. CDR3 length equals 14 residues. The CDR3 nucleotides are TGTGCCAGCAGTGAAGCTTGGTCTAATCAGCCCCAGCATTTT. Translating gives CASSEAWSNQPQHF.

The V and J genes are TRBV30 and TRBJ1-1; 8 bases map to TRBD1. The CDR3 is made up of 14 amino acids. The ends lost 4 bases at V and 6 bases at J; junction bases unmatched: 10. Germline V lookup: CDR1 GTSNPN, CDR2 SVGIG (reference sequence). CDR3 region: CAWIMDRDLPEAFF. DNA of the CDR3: TGTGCCTGGATCATGGACAGGGATTTACCTGAAGCTTTCTTT. Combining the CDR3 with reference TRBV30 and TRBJ1-1 gives the whole variable domain SQTIHQWPATLVQPVGSPLSLECTVEGTSNPNLYWYRQAAGRGLQLLFYSVGIGQISSEVPQNLSASRPQDRQFILSSKKLLLSDSGFYLCAWIMDRDLPEAFFGQGTRLTVV.

V and J are TRBV19 and TRBJ2-2, with D possibly TRBD1 on 6 matching bases. Germline V CDR1 and CDR2: LNHDA, SQIVND (reference sequence). The germline V and J ends were trimmed by 3 bases and 6 bases, with 14 bases remaining between them. CDR3 length: 15 amino acids. CDR3: CASSISPNRAGELFF. In DNA form, the CDR3 reads TGTGCCAGTAGTATTTCCCCAAACAGGGCCGGGGAGCTGTTTTTT.

The V gene is TRBV28, the J gene TRBJ1-5; D is undetermined. V lost 8 bases to trimming and J lost 0 bases, with 20 bases between them. Per the germline V gene, CDR1 is MDHEN and CDR2 is SYDVKM. This CDR3 is built from 17 residues. CDR3 sequence: CASHTTTGLYSNQPQHF. Written as DNA, the CDR3 is TGTGCCAGCCATACTACGACCGGACTCTATAGCAATCAGCCCCAGCATTTT.

The V gene is TRBV27, the J gene TRBJ2-2; 10 nucleotides match TRBD2. This CDR3 comprises 15 residues. Germline V gene data show CDR1 as MNHEY and CDR2 as SMNVEV (reference sequence). After removal of 4 bases from V and 7 bases from J, the junction contained 6 bases not matched to a gene. CDR3 in amino acids: CASSSRLAGVGELFF. The CDR3 bases are TGTGCCAGCAGTTCGAGACTAGCGGGCGTCGGGGAGCTGTTTTTT.

The V and J genes are TRBV5-1 and TRBJ2-5; tentative D call: TRBD2 (6 bases). The CDR3 totals 16 residues. Germline assignment: CDR1 SGHRS and CDR2 YFSETQ. Trimming took 4 bases from V and 5 from J, leaving 21 bases between them. CDR3: CASSVSLAALSETQYF. Written as DNA, the CDR3 is TGCGCCAGCAGCGTGAGCTTAGCGGCCCTCTCGGAGACCCAGTACTTC.

The rearrangement joins TRBV11-3 to TRBJ2-3, with 11 positions matching TRBD2. V gave up 3 bases and J gave up 0 bases; unmatched junction bases: 11. The CDR3 loop spans 19 amino acids. CDR1 SGHNT and CDR2 YENEEA come from the germline V gene. The CDR3 bases are TGTGCCAGCAGCTTCCCGACGGGACTAGCGGAGCTTAGCACAGATACGCAGTATTTT. Translated, it gives CASSFPTGLAELSTDTQYF. Together with reference TRBV11-3 and TRBJ2-3, the CDR3 gives the full variable domain: EAGVVQSPRYKIIEKKQPVAFWCNPISGHNTLYWYLQNLGQGPELLIRYENEEAVDDSQLPKDRFSAERLKGVDSTLKIQPAELGDSAVYLCASSFPTGLAELSTDTQYFGPGTRLTVL.

The chain couples TRBV27 to TRBJ2-3, with D perhaps given as TRBD1 or TRBD2 (6 bases each). The V end was cut by 10 bases, the J end by 7 bases, with 15 bases between. The V gene's germline CDR1 is MNHEY and CDR2 SMNVEV (reference sequence). The CDR3 contains 12 residues. In nucleotides, the CDR3 is TGTGCCACCCGAACGGGGGCCCATACGCAGTATTTT. This encodes CATRTGAHTQYF.

The chain carries TRBV4-1 and TRBJ2-3, with a weak D call TRBD2 (6 bases). Germline assignment: CDR1 MGHRA and CDR2 YSYEKL. Trimming stripped 4 bases from V and 8 bases from J, with 19 bases between. The CDR3 totals 15 residues. CDR3 sequence (DNA): TGCGCCAGCAGCCCGGTCTCCGGGACGGGGGTTACGCAGTATTTT. This encodes CASSPVSGTGVTQYF.

This clone was detected a few times. The gene calls are TRBV5-4 and TRBJ2-7; D unresolved. V dropped 1 base and J dropped 2 bases, with 10 bases sitting between them. The CDR3 loop spans 14 amino acids. Germline CDR1 SGHNT, CDR2 YYREEE (reference sequence). CDR3 in DNA: TGTGCCAGCAGCTTGAGTGGGCAGACCTACGAGCAGTACTTC. This translates into CASSLSGQTYEQYF.

The gene calls are TRBV5-1 and TRBJ2-4, with D maybe TRBD2 (6 bases). Germline CDR1 reads SGHRS; CDR2 reads YFSETQ. Trimming removed 2 bases from V and 8 bases from J, with 8 bases in between. The CDR3 is 12 residues long. CDR3 amino acids: CASSFGGDIQYF. DNA for the CDR3: TGCGCCAGCAGCTTCGGGGGAGACATTCAGTACTTC.

CDR3 coding DNA: TGTGCCAGCAGCGAGGGAGGCGGCGATACGCAGTATTTT. Its translation is CASSEGGGDTQYF. The chain has TRBV9 and TRBJ2-3, with D maybe TRBD2 (6 bases). Deletions cut 3 bases from V and 6 bases from J, with 11 bases between. CDR1 is SGDLS and CDR2 is YYNGEE in the germline V gene. This CDR3 has 13 residues. Full variable domain (outside the CDR3, taken from reference TRBV9 and TRBJ2-3): DSGVTQTPKHLITATGQRVTLRCSPRSGDLSVYWYQQSLDQGLQFLIQYYNGEERAKGNILERFSAQQFPDLHSELNLSSLELGDSALYFCASSEGGGDTQYFGPGTRLTVL.

The chain carries TRBV19 and TRBJ1-3, with no clear D. Per germline, CDR1 LNHDA and CDR2 SQIVND (reference sequence). The V end was cut by 7 bases, the J end by 1 base, with 17 bases between. This CDR3 contains 16 residues. CDR3 bases: TGTGCCAGTACCGACGTAAAAAGGGTATCTGGAAACACCATATATTTT. Its protein product is CASTDVKRVSGNTIYF. Supplemented by reference TRBV19 and TRBJ1-3, the full variable domain reads DGGITQSPKYLFRKEGQNVTLSCEQNLNHDAMYWYRQDPGQGLRLIYYSQIVNDFQKGDIAEGYSVSREKKESFPLTVTSAQKNPTAFYLCASTDVKRVSGNTIYFGEGSWLTVV.

This clone was recorded a few times. The V call is TRBV27, the J call TRBJ1-5; D remains unclear. This CDR3 has 16 amino acids. The V and J ends lost 2 bases and 2 bases respectively, with 13 bases between them. Germline CDR1 is MNHEY and CDR2 is SMNVEV (reference sequence). CDR3 coding DNA: TGTGCCAGCAGTTTAGGCGGAAGTTTGGGCAATCAGCCCCAGCATTTT. Protein: CASSLGGSLGNQPQHF.

The chain couples TRBV4-2 to TRBJ1-2; TRBD1 matches at 7 bases. Losses at the gene ends were 1 base for V and 6 bases for J; bases not matched to a gene: 2. The CDR3 is 13 amino acids. Per germline, CDR1 LGHNA and CDR2 YNFKEQ. The CDR3 sequence is CASSQGTGDGYTF. The DNA for the CDR3 is TGTGCCAGCAGCCAAGGGACAGGCGATGGCTACACCTTC.

The chain has TRBV7-3 and TRBJ1-2; no firm D call. Trimming removed 1 base from V and 4 bases from J, with 7 bases in between. Germline V gene sequence: CDR1 SGHTA, CDR2 FQGTGA. CDR3 size: 13 residues. The CDR3 here is CASSLNSGYGYTF. CDR3 nucleotides: TGTGCCAGCAGCTTAAATAGCGGCTATGGCTACACCTTC.

J is TRBJ2-2 and V is TRBV7-9; TRBD1 matches 10 bases. V dropped 4 bases and J dropped 7; count of bases not matched to a gene: 9. Germline-derived CDR1 and CDR2 are SEHNR and FQNEAQ (reference sequence). CDR3 length: 16 amino acids. DNA for the CDR3: TGTGCCAGCAGCTACCTAGGGACAGGGGACGGCGGGGAGCTGTTTTTT. This translates into CASSYLGTGDGGELFF.

The chain combines TRBV29-1 with TRBJ2-5; 9 bases agree with TRBD2. The CDR3 contains 14 residues. From germline, CDR1 is SQVTM and CDR2 ANQGSEA. Trimming removed 6 bases from V and 3 bases from J; junction bases left unmatched: 8. CDR3 coding DNA: TGCAGCGTACACCCGGCTAGCGGGAAAGAGACCCAGTACTTC. Translation: CSVHPASGKETQYF.

In this sample, this clone turned up once. The chain combines TRBV10-3 with TRBJ2-1; D tentatively fits TRBD1 or TRBD2 (5 bases each). The CDR3 extends over 11 amino acids. V was shortened by 11 bases and J by 5 bases, with 10 bases between the two germline ends. Per germline, CDR1 ENHRY and CDR2 SYGVKD. Written as DNA, the CDR3 is TGTGCCCTCGGGGCTAACAATGAGCAGTTCTTC. This translates into CALGANNEQFF.

The rearrangement uses TRBV7-9 and TRBJ2-1; D uncertain. CDR1 and CDR2 from the germline V gene are SEHNR and FQNEAQ (reference sequence). Trimming took off 4 bases at V and 6 bases at J, with 7 bases between the two ends. The CDR3 totals 12 residues. CDR3 DNA: TGTGCCAGCAGCTCCTCTTCCAATGAGCAGTTCTTC. Protein: CASSSSSNEQFF.

CDR3 DNA sequence: TGTGCCAGCAGCTTTTCTCCGGGACAGGGGGCTGGAAACACCATATATTTT. Its protein is CASSFSPGQGAGNTIYF. The chain joins TRBV12-1 to TRBJ1-3; no check of the table's D call, TRBD1, against the DNA was made. TRBV12-1 corresponds to a pseudogene. CDR3 size: 17 residues.

The chain employs TRBV6-6 and TRBJ1-1, with D perhaps matching TRBD1 (5 bases). The CDR3 sequence is 15 residues long. CDR1 MNHNY and CDR2 SVGAGI come from the germline V gene (reference sequence). With 0 bases removed from V and 4 bases from J, the gap between germline ends came to 12 bases. The CDR3 nucleotides are TGTGCCAGCAGTTACTCGGGTCAGGGAGGCACTGAAGCTTTCTTT. Amino acid sequence: CASSYSGQGGTEAFF.